The 28 T cell receptor beta chains below were found in one sample sequenced in a study of blood T cell repertoires in COVID-19. Clones were read by immunoSEQ multiplex PCR, and TCRdb kept only the in-frame ones, dropping some. Counted here are fewer than 250,000 clones, 65% to 90% occurring once; the ten biggest clones make up roughly 12%. The sequencing sample was made of peripheral blood. The origin of the receptors is a man in his forties or fifties with COVID-19, enrolled during active disease.

This chain connects TRBV9 to TRBJ1-1, with 9 nucleotides matching TRBD1. Germline V gene sequence: CDR1 SGDLS, CDR2 YYNGEE. Unmatched junction bases numbered 6, after V lost 0 bases and J lost 6 bases. The CDR3 totals 15 residues. The CDR3 bases are TGTGCCAGCAGCGTAGAAGGGACAGGGTTGGCTGAAGCTTTCTTT. It translates to CASSVEGTGLAEAFF.

V is TRBV15 and J is TRBJ2-3, with TRBD2 matching over 10 bases. V was clipped by 11 bases and J by 3 bases; unmatched bases: 8. This CDR3 has 14 amino acids. Germline V CDR1 and CDR2: LNHNV, YYDKDF (reference sequence). CDR3 amino acids: CAAKSGGGTDTQYF. The DNA for the CDR3 is TGTGCCGCGAAGAGCGGGGGGGGTACAGATACGCAGTATTTT.

The chain uses TRBV2 and TRBJ2-1; D might be TRBD2 (5 bases). The V gene's germline CDR1 is SNHLY and CDR2 FYNNEI. Trimming removed 8 bases at V and 0 bases at J, with 8 bases between. CDR3 length: 13 residues. CDR3 sequence (DNA): TGTGCCAGCTACGCGGGCTCCTACAATGAGCAGTTCTTC. It yields the protein CASYAGSYNEQFF.

V is TRBV6-5 and J is TRBJ1-5; D remains ambiguous. Germline CDR1 and CDR2: MNHEY and SVGAGI. V was shortened by 7 bases and J by 9 bases, with 16 bases between the two germline ends. The CDR3 is 13 residues long. CDR3 sequence: CASTSTVNRPQHF. CDR3 DNA sequence: TGTGCCAGCACCTCCACCGTAAATAGGCCCCAGCATTTT.

Only a few counts were recorded for this clone. This sequence joins TRBV19 and TRBJ2-1; D not resolved. CDR1 is LNHDA, CDR2 SQIVND, per germline (reference sequence). The CDR3 has 13 residues. V was shortened by 5 bases and J by 9 bases, with 14 bases between the two germline ends. This CDR3 is CASSHSGPAEQFF. Here the CDR3 DNA reads TGTGCCAGTAGTCATAGTGGGCCAGCTGAGCAGTTCTTC.

The chain joins TRBV15 to TRBJ2-5; D unresolved. Trimming took off 4 bases at V and 2 bases at J, with 17 bases between the two ends. CDR1 and CDR2 from the germline V gene are LNHNV and YYDKDF (reference sequence). There are 16 residues in the CDR3. CDR3 in DNA: TGTGCCACCAGCAAAGAGCTGGCAGTGAAACAAGAGACCCAGTACTTC. This translates into CATSKELAVKQETQYF.

The chain employs TRBV29-1 and TRBJ2-3; 7 positions agree with TRBD1. V shed 6 bases and J 0 bases; nucleotides not matched to a gene: 6. This CDR3 has 14 residues. CDR1 and CDR2 (germline): SQVTM, ANQGSEA. The CDR3 DNA sequence: TGCAGCGTCAAACAGGGGAGTAGCACAGATACGCAGTATTTT. Amino acid sequence: CSVKQGSSTDTQYF.

The V and J genes are TRBV18 and TRBJ2-1; weak D call: TRBD1 (5 bases). Germline CDR1 reads KGHSH; CDR2 reads LQKENI. V was cut by 1 base and J by 0 bases, with 16 bases left in between. The CDR3 has 18 amino acids. The CDR3 reads CASSPLRQGLGSYNEQFF. In DNA form, the CDR3 reads TGTGCCAGCTCACCACTCCGTCAGGGCCTTGGCTCCTACAATGAGCAGTTCTTC.

The rearrangement uses TRBV28 and TRBJ2-7; 7 bases match TRBD1. V lost 6 bases to trimming and J lost 1 base; unmatched junction nucleotides: 12. CDR3 length: 16 amino acids. The germline V gene encodes CDR1 MDHEN and CDR2 SYDVKM. CDR3 loop: CASSQEDRRSSYEQYF. DNA for the CDR3: TGTGCCAGCAGCCAAGAGGACAGGAGATCATCCTACGAGCAGTACTTC.

V usage is TRBV7-2 and J usage is TRBJ2-5; 8 bases are shared with TRBD1. V gave up 1 base and J gave up 10 bases; unmatched junction bases: 14. This CDR3 spans 16 amino acids. Germline V gene sequence: CDR1 SGHTA, CDR2 FQGNSA. The CDR3 sequence: CASSLGAQGAVRNQYF. The DNA for the CDR3 is TGTGCCAGCAGCTTAGGCGCGCAGGGGGCTGTGAGGAACCAGTACTTC. The variable domain in full, completed from reference TRBV7-2 and TRBJ2-5, reads GAGVSQSPSNKVTEKGKDVELRCDPISGHTALYWYRQSLGQGLEFLIYFQGNSAPDKSGLPSDRFSAERTGGSVSTLTIQRTQQEDSAVYLCASSLGAQGAVRNQYFGPGTRLLVL.

This chain uses TRBV12-5 with TRBJ2-7; maybe TRBD1 (5 bases). CDR3 length equals 18 residues. Trimming took 4 bases from V and 2 from J, leaving 24 bases between them. The germline CDR1 and CDR2 sequences are LGHNT and FRNRAP. The DNA for the CDR3 is TGTGCTAGTGGTTCCGGCAGCAGGGTCATGAAAGAGGCCTACGAGCAGTACTTC. This gives the protein CASGSGSRVMKEAYEQYF.

The chain links TRBV24-1 to TRBJ2-2; D may be TRBD2 (6 bases). There are 15 residues in the CDR3. CDR1 and CDR2 (germline): KGHDR, SFDVKD. Trimming left V 5 bases short and J 3 bases short, with 12 bases between. CDR3 region: CATSASGDDTGELFF. The CDR3 DNA is TGTGCCACCAGTGCCTCGGGGGACGACACCGGGGAGCTGTTTTTT.

This clone appeared a few times. The V call is TRBV27, the J call TRBJ1-6; D may be TRBD1 (5 bases). The V gene lost 5 bases and the J gene lost 7 bases, with 21 bases spanning the gap. The CDR3 extends over 17 amino acids. CDR1 and CDR2 from the germline V gene are MNHEY and SMNVEV (reference sequence). Here the CDR3 DNA reads TGTGCCAGCAGTCGTAGTGCCCCGGGACTGAGCAATTCACCCCTCCACTTT. Translated, it gives CASSRSAPGLSNSPLHF.

The chain combines TRBV7-8 with TRBJ2-7, with a possible D match to TRBD2 (5 bases). V was trimmed by 5 bases and J by 1 base, leaving 12 bases between them. The length of the CDR3 is 14 residues. In germline, CDR1 is SGHVS, CDR2 FQNEAQ. CDR3 in amino acids: CASSLGLSSYEQYF. CDR3 DNA sequence: TGTGCCAGCAGCCTCGGACTGTCGTCCTACGAGCAGTACTTC.

This clone appeared a single time. The chain links TRBV19 to TRBJ2-3, with 8 bases that match TRBD2. J lost 3 bases, V lost 8 bases, and 10 bases had no gene match. Germline V gene data show CDR1 as LNHDA and CDR2 as SQIVND (reference sequence). The CDR3 length is 15 residues. The CDR3 DNA sequence: TGTGCCAGTTCATCGGGCGGGAGGTGGACAGATACGCAGTATTTT. It codes for CASSSGGRWTDTQYF.

This sequence joins TRBV15 and TRBJ1-2; D remains unclear. The V gene lost 6 bases and the J gene lost 3 bases, with 14 bases spanning the gap. The CDR3 loop spans 14 amino acids. The V gene's germline CDR1 is LNHNV and CDR2 YYDKDF (reference sequence). The CDR3 loop is CATSGRGKDYGYTF. As DNA, the CDR3 is TGTGCCACCAGTGGTAGAGGGAAGGACTATGGCTACACCTTC. The entire variable domain, with the rest obtained from reference TRBV15 and TRBJ1-2, is as follows: DAMVIQNPRYQVTQFGKPVTLSCSQTLNHNVMYWYQQKSSQAPKLLFHYYDKDFNNEADTPDNFQSRRPNTSFCFLDIRSPGLGDTAMYLCATSGRGKDYGYTFGSGTRLTVV.

This rearrangement joins TRBV3-1 (or the pseudogene TRBV3-2) to TRBJ2-1, with 7 bases fitting TRBD2. CDR3 length: 18 residues. Germline lookup yields CDR1 LGHDT and CDR2 YNNKEL (reference sequence). V lost 1 base to trimming and J lost 0 bases; unmatched junction nucleotides: 9. Here the CDR3 reads CASSQVGGSLLSYNEQFF. DNA for the CDR3: TGTGCCAGCAGCCAAGTAGGCGGGAGCCTCCTCTCCTACAATGAGCAGTTCTTC.

The chain carries TRBV27 and TRBJ2-7, with D perhaps matching TRBD2 (5 bases). Trimming cost V 9 bases and J 4 bases, with 19 bases left between them. The length of the CDR3 is 14 residues. Germline CDR1 reads MNHEY; CDR2 reads SMNVEV (reference sequence). The CDR3 DNA is TGTGCCAGGCAGTCCCCGGACGAGGGATACGAGCAGTACTTC. Translation: CARQSPDEGYEQYF.

The chain is built from TRBV7-7 and TRBJ1-3; 12 bases are a match to TRBD1. In germline, CDR1 is SSHAT, CDR2 FNYEAQ (reference sequence). CDR3 size: 18 residues. Trimming removed 4 bases from V and 3 bases from J; junction bases left unmatched: 10. DNA for the CDR3: TGTGCCAGCAGCTCAAAGGGGGGGACAGGGGGCCGTGGAAACACCATATATTTT. Translation: CASSSKGGTGGRGNTIYF.

The rearrangement joins TRBV4-2 to TRBJ1-2, with a weak D call TRBD1 (5 bases). The CDR3 has 15 residues. The germline V gene has CDR1 LGHNA and CDR2 YNFKEQ. V shed 0 bases and J shed 5 bases, with 13 bases lying between them. CDR3: CASSQDLSQGYGYTF. Written as DNA, the CDR3 is TGTGCCAGCAGCCAAGATCTTAGTCAGGGTTATGGCTACACCTTC.

The V call is TRBV4-1, the J call TRBJ1-2; D unclear. The CDR3 covers 15 residues. Deletions cut 0 bases from V and 1 base from J, with 9 bases between. In germline, CDR1 is MGHRA, CDR2 YSYEKL. CDR3 sequence reads: CASSQETEFNYGYTF. The CDR3 nucleotides read TGCGCCAGCAGCCAAGAAACAGAATTTAACTATGGCTACACCTTC.

V is TRBV6-5 and J is TRBJ2-7; D might be TRBD2 (5 bases). The length of the CDR3 is 15 residues. V lost 6 bases to trimming and J lost 2 bases, with 17 bases between them. The germline V gene has CDR1 MNHEY and CDR2 SVGAGI. The CDR3 spells CASSSSGPEAYEQYF. As DNA, the CDR3 is TGTGCCAGCAGCTCCAGCGGACCTGAGGCCTACGAGCAGTACTTC.

The chain recombines TRBV14 with TRBJ2-7; D not resolved. V lost 4 bases, J lost 2 bases, and 12 bases lay in between. The CDR3 covers 14 residues. The germline V gene encodes CDR1 SGHDN and CDR2 FVKESK. The DNA of the CDR3 is TGTGCCAGCAGCCCTAACGACAAAACCTACGAGCAGTACTTC. Translating gives CASSPNDKTYEQYF.

Concerning this clone itself: One end of the junction is discordant with germline, which a read error may explain. The chain is built from TRBV7-9 and TRBJ2-5; TRBD2 aligns across 11 bases. The CDR3 is 16 residues long. CDR1 and CDR2 (germline): SEHNR, FQNEAQ (reference sequence). DNA for the CDR3: TGTGCCAGCAGCACGACGACTAGCGGGACCTATGAGGAAAAAAACTTC. It translates to CASSTTTSGTYEEKNF.

This rearrangement joins TRBV6-2 or TRBV6-3 to TRBJ1-1, with D perhaps matching TRBD1 (5 bases). The V end lost 7 bases, the J end lost 1 base, and 19 bases lay between the germline ends. This CDR3 comprises 16 residues. Germline lookup yields CDR1 MNHEY and CDR2 SVGEGT. The CDR3 coding sequence is TGTGCCAGCACCCCTGCCCGGACATCGGGGAACACTGAAGCTTTCTTT. It is translated as CASTPARTSGNTEAFF.

The chain is built from TRBV4-1 and TRBJ2-3; D is ambiguous. This CDR3 has 13 residues. The V end lost 0 bases, the J end lost 7 bases, and 8 bases lay between the germline ends. Germline loops: CDR1 MGHRA, CDR2 YSYEKL. The CDR3 loop is CASSQDSPYTQYF. The DNA of the CDR3 is TGCGCCAGCAGCCAAGATAGCCCTTATACGCAGTATTTT.

This sequence joins TRBV5-5 and TRBJ2-3; D is possibly TRBD1 (6 bases). CDR1 is SGHKS, CDR2 YYEKEE, per germline (reference sequence). Trimming left V 1 base short and J 0 bases short, with 9 bases between. The CDR3 length is 15 residues. CDR3 amino acids: CASSLYTGSTDTQYF. The CDR3 nucleotides read TGTGCCAGCAGCTTGTATACAGGGAGCACAGATACGCAGTATTTT.

This rearrangement joins TRBV7-8 to TRBJ2-1; possibly TRBD2 for D (5 bases). Between the trimmed V and J ends, which lost 5 bases and 4 bases, there was a span of 21 bases. The CDR3 loop spans 17 amino acids. The V gene's germline CDR1 is SGHVS and CDR2 FQNEAQ. The CDR3 loop reads CASSAFFSDPIYNEQFF. The CDR3 nucleotides read TGTGCCAGCAGCGCCTTTTTTAGCGACCCGATATACAATGAGCAGTTCTTC.